This record looks at one T cell receptor beta chain sequence and its context. The length of the CDR3 is 15 residues. With 2 bases clipped from V and 2 bases from J, the junction kept 2 bases outside the gene matches. Germline V gene lookup returns CDR1 MGHRA and CDR2 YSYEKL. As processed by the authors: By means of reference gene primer amplification, nucleated cell counts were estimated. Using immunoSEQ multiplex PCR, the repertoire was profiled, and TCRdb retains in-frame clones only, with some absent. The DNA gave D and trimming, while V, J and clone size come from that table. The sample records approximately 40,000 clones, 85% being singletons. The source of the sample is a study of blood T cell repertoires in COVID-19.

Sequenced input: peripheral blood. The receptor was derived from a human donor in a cohort sampled during active COVID-19. The V gene is TRBV4-1, the J gene TRBJ2-7; 11 bases are a match to TRBD2. CDR3 residues: CASSQTSGGPYEQYF. The CDR3 nucleotides are TGCGCCAGCAGCCAAACTAGCGGGGGCCCCTACGAGCAGTACTTC.